What follows is one T cell receptor (beta chain) and its context. This clone was recorded a few times. This receptor's antigen is unknown. Base qualities are not provided; no much larger clone lies one nucleotide away. No treatment had been received by any patient before thyroid surgery. The study retrospectively analysed patient clinical samples collected from the early 2010s to the late 2010s using T-cell receptor beta sequencing. The record originates from a study of metastatic and nonmetastatic thyroid tumors (dated by TCRdb to 2020 to 2021). For the wider study: The researchers compared repertoires between peripheral blood samples and tumor or nodule tissue samples from patients with malignant or benign thyroid disease.

CDR1 and CDR2 were assigned from the germline V gene as MDHEN and SYDVKM. At the junction V is shortened by 3 bases and J by 3 bases, with 9 bases in between. The CDR3 contains 14 residues, cysteine and phenylalanine counted. Here the CDR3 DNA is all that survives: 42 bases in frame from base 1. The paper's findings and limits, for the study overall: TCR beta diversity was reported as significantly higher in malignant tumors than in benign nodules, in both blood and tumor samples.

The method behind the library was PCR. Instrument on record: Illumina HiSeq 4000. High-throughput sequencing was used to profile the TCR beta-chain CDR3 region of each patient. The authors processed their data as follows. Drawing on CDR3 differences between clinicopathological groups, the researchers built a classifier meant to tell apart patients with distant-metastatic papillary thyroid cancer. The Shannon index was used to measure repertoire diversity, and the Morisita-Horn index was used to measure how similar tumor and blood repertoires were. The public reads were run again by TCRdb, first through fastp at Q25 and then through MiXCR, and only productive beta chains were kept. TCRdb assigned the V and J calls; the authors' analysis was not used. The sample includes tens of thousands of clones, with roughly a sixth observed a single time. Approximately 9.8% of the sample comes from the top ten.

The origin of this receptor is a female donor with papillary thyroid cancer or a benign thyroid nodule (not recorded which). Some clones in this sample may be carry-over from other donors' samples. The chain was built from TRBV28 and TRBJ1-5, with the D gene too uncertain to name. The sequenced material came from tumor tissue. The DNA sequence reads TGTGCCAGCAGTTTGGAGACGTACAATCAGCCCCAGCATTTT. The translation is CASSLETYNQPQHF.